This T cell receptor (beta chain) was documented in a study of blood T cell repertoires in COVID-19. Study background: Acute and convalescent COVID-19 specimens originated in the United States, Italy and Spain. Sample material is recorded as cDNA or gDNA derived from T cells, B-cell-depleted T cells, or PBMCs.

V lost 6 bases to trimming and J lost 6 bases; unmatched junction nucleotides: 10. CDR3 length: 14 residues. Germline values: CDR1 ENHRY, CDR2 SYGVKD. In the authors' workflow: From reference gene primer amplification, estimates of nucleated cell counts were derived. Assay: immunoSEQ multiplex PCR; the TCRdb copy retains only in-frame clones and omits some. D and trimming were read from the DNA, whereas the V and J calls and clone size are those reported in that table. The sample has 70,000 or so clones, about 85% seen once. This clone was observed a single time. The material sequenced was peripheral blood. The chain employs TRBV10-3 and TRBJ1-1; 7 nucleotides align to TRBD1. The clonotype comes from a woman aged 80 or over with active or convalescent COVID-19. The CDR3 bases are TGTGCCATCAGCCACGGACAGGCAGGCGCTGAAGCTTTCTTT. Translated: CAISHGQAGAEAFF.